The 27 T cell receptor beta chains below all came from one sample that was sequenced in a study of blood T cells in healthy people across ages. It was with a sample-barcoded 5' primer and a J-beta primer mix that a second PCR of roughly 7 to 12 cycles was run. TCRdb ran MiXCR on the 5' RACE reads and lists one entry per CDR3 protein. Of 710,000 or so distinct CDR3 sequences listed, over 20% are singletons. Sequencing was done on a sample of blood. Receptor source: a man aged 65 to 85 in good health.

This clonotype occurred a few times. The chain carries TRBV10-3 and TRBJ2-5; 7 nucleotides match TRBD1. With V trimmed by 10 bases and J by 1 base, 6 bases remained unmatched. The CDR3 length is 13 residues. Germline CDR1 ENHRY, CDR2 SYGVKD. Written as DNA, the CDR3 is TGTGCCAGCCGACAGGGAATCCAAGAGACCCAGTACTTC. It specifies CASRQGIQETQYF.

This clonotype was counted a few times. The rearrangement joins TRBV29-1 to TRBJ1-2, with D maybe TRBD1 (6 bases). Germline CDR1 and CDR2: SQVTM and ANQGSEA. CDR3 length: 11 amino acids. As DNA, the CDR3 is TGCCAAGTGGTGGGGGCTGGTGGCTACACCTTC. Translated, it gives CQVVGAGGYTF.

The chain joins TRBV7-9 to TRBJ2-2; D not resolved. Deletions cut 5 bases from V and 4 bases from J, with 8 bases between. CDR1 SEHNR and CDR2 FQNEAQ come from the germline V gene (reference sequence). The CDR3 is 13 residues long. The chain's CDR3 is CASSDQVTGELFF. CDR3 coding DNA: TGTGCCAGCAGCGATCAGGTCACCGGGGAGCTGTTTTTT.

In its sample, this clonotype was seen a few times. The gene calls are TRBV3-1 and TRBJ2-3; D uncertain. V was pared by 3 bases and J by 1 base, with 11 bases between. Germline assignment: CDR1 LGHDT and CDR2 YNNKEL (reference sequence). The CDR3 length is 15 residues. The CDR3 region is CASSQVGSRTDTQYF. CDR3 DNA: TGTGCCAGCAGCCAGGTTGGCAGTCGCACAGATACGCAGTATTTT.

This clonotype appeared a few times. CDR3 loop: CAIGGGTNTGELFF. The DNA for the CDR3 is TGTGCCATCGGCGGGGGGACGAACACCGGGGAGCTGTTTTTT. The rearrangement links TRBV10-3 to TRBJ2-2; 8 positions agree with TRBD2. The CDR3 has 14 residues. Trimming cost V 8 bases and J 0 bases; bases outside gene matches: 2. The germline V gene has CDR1 ENHRY and CDR2 SYGVKD.

The V gene is TRBV5-1, the J gene TRBJ2-7; D ambiguous. V lost 0 bases, J lost 5 bases, and 12 bases lay in between. CDR1 SGHRS and CDR2 YFSETQ come from the germline V gene. The length of the CDR3 is 14 residues. The CDR3 loop is CASSLELGSHEQYV. The CDR3 DNA is TGCGCCAGCAGCTTGGAACTTGGGTCCCACGAGCAGTACGTC.

In the case of this clonotype: One junction end does not reproduce the germline sequence, and a read error may be involved. V gene TRBV12-3 or TRBV12-4 combines with J gene TRBJ2-3; tentatively, D is TRBD1 or TRBD2 (5 bases each). The CDR3 runs to 12 residues. This CDR3 is CASSGMGDTEYF. CDR3 coding DNA: TGTGCCAGCAGTGGGATGGGGGATACGGAGTATTTT.

This clonotype showed up just a few times. The chain couples TRBV21-1 to TRBJ2-5; the table's D gene call, TRBD1, was not cross checked with the DNA. The DNA end lines up better with TRBJ2-7; the J call may be wrong. TRBV21-1 counts as a pseudogene. The CDR3 has 20 amino acids. The CDR3 is CASTIYVSRAGTGASYEQYV. CDR3 nucleotide sequence: TGTGCCAGCACCATCTATGTTTCCCGCGCCGGGACAGGGGCCTCCTACGAGCAGTACGTC.

This clonotype was picked up a small number of times. This rearrangement joins TRBV4-1 to TRBJ1-1; TRBD1 might be the D (5 bases). The germline gives CDR1 MGHRA, CDR2 YSYEKL. This CDR3 is built from 15 residues. V gave up 3 bases and J gave up 4 bases, with 15 bases separating them. CDR3 protein: CASSHSPGGVTEAFF. DNA for the CDR3: TGCGCCAGCAGCCACTCGCCGGGGGGGGTCACTGAAGCTTTCTTT.

This clonotype was observed a few times. The rearrangement joins TRBV25-1 to TRBJ2-3; D remains ambiguous. Germline lookup yields CDR1 MGHDK and CDR2 SYGVNS. With 1 base removed from V and 2 bases from J, the gap between germline ends came to 13 bases. The CDR3 totals 16 residues. DNA of the CDR3: TGTGCCAGCAGTGAATTGGGGATCTCCTACACAGATACGCAGTATTTT. Translated: CASSELGISYTDTQYF.

The chain carries TRBV3-1 and TRBJ1-1; no reliable D call. Germline CDR1 is LGHDT and CDR2 is YNNKEL (reference sequence). V gave up 4 bases and J gave up 3 bases, with 12 bases separating them. The CDR3 extends over 14 amino acids. CDR3 nucleotide sequence: TGTGCCAGCAGCCGCGGGTGGTTTGACACTGAAGCTTTCTTT. This translates into CASSRGWFDTEAFF.

The gene calls are TRBV3-1 and TRBJ1-1; D unclear. This CDR3 has 15 residues. CDR1 is LGHDT, CDR2 YNNKEL, per germline (reference sequence). V was pared by 1 base and J by 1 base, with 10 bases between. CDR3 in DNA: TGTGCCAGCAGCCAAGGACGGACGGGGAACACTGAAGCTTTCTTT. Protein sequence: CASSQGRTGNTEAFF. Based on the CDR3 plus reference TRBV3-1 and TRBJ1-1, the full variable domain is DTAVSQTPKYLVTQMGNDKSIKCEQNLGHDTMYWYKQDSKKFLKIMFSYNNKELIINETVPNRFSPKSPDKAHLNLHINSLELGDSAVYFCASSQGRTGNTEAFFGQGTRLTVV.

The J gene is TRBJ2-2, the V gene TRBV12-3 or TRBV12-4; 7 bases map to TRBD1. Losses at the gene ends were 6 bases for V and 8 bases for J; bases not matched to a gene: 6. The CDR3 covers 13 residues. The CDR3 DNA is TGTGCCAGCAGAGGACAGGAGGCAGGGGAGCTGTTTTTT. Translating it yields CASRGQEAGELFF.

CDR3 residues: CASTLDWTGEKLFF. CDR3 nucleotide sequence: TGTGCCAGCACCCTGGATTGGACGGGTGAAAAACTGTTTTTT. The chain combines TRBV7-2 with TRBJ1-4; no firm D call. In germline, CDR1 is SGHTA, CDR2 FQGNSA. V was cut by 7 bases and J by 7 bases, with 16 bases left in between. This CDR3 has 14 amino acids.

This clonotype came up a few times. The rearrangement joins TRBV30 to TRBJ2-3; D gene unclear. The CDR3 is 12 amino acids. In germline, CDR1 is GTSNPN, CDR2 SVGIG (reference sequence). Trimming pared 0 bases from V and 6 bases from J, leaving 7 bases between. DNA of the CDR3: TGTGCCTGGAGTGTAACCGGGGATACGCAGTATTTT. Translation gives CAWSVTGDTQYF.

J is TRBJ2-3 and V is TRBV20-1; perhaps TRBD1 as D (6 bases). The germline gives CDR1 DFQATT, CDR2 SNEGSKA (reference sequence). The CDR3 is made up of 12 amino acids. Trimming took off 6 bases at V and 4 bases at J, with 11 bases between the two ends. This CDR3 reads CSAPRGPDTQYF. The CDR3 coding sequence is TGCAGTGCCCCCAGGGGACCAGATACGCAGTATTTT.

The chain combines TRBV20-1 with TRBJ1-2, with TRBD1 as a possible D gene (5 bases). Germline V gives CDR1 DFQATT, CDR2 SNEGSKA (reference sequence). The CDR3 runs to 13 residues. Deletions cut 3 bases from V and 6 bases from J, with 14 bases between. The CDR3: CSARDTRAHGYTF. The CDR3 bases are TGCAGTGCTAGGGACACGAGGGCCCATGGCTACACCTTC.

This clonotype has ten or more counts. The V and J genes are TRBV5-1 and TRBJ1-5; a possible D gene is TRBD1 (5 bases). This CDR3 comprises 15 residues. Germline V gene sequence: CDR1 SGHRS, CDR2 YFSETQ. Trimming cost V 4 bases and J 1 base, with 12 bases left between them. CDR3 coding DNA: TGCGCCAGCAGCCGGGACGGCATGAGCAATCAGCCCCAGCATTTT. Residues: CASSRDGMSNQPQHF.

The table lists this clonotype with a few counts. The gene calls are TRBV27 and TRBJ1-1, with D perhaps matching TRBD1 (5 bases). Germline loops: CDR1 MNHEY, CDR2 SMNVEV (reference sequence). The CDR3 contains 15 residues. V dropped 6 bases and J dropped 4 bases, with 18 bases sitting between them. In DNA, the CDR3 is TGTGCCAGCAGGTCACCAGGGTTTGGTGTCACTGAAGCTTTCTTT. This codes for CASRSPGFGVTEAFF.

The chain is built from TRBV20-1 and TRBJ1-1, with D unclear. Germline-derived CDR1 and CDR2 are DFQATT and SNEGSKA (reference sequence). The CDR3 is 12 amino acids. The CDR3, as DNA: TGCATCTCGGGCCAACCGAACACTGAAGCTTTCTTT. Protein: CISGQPNTEAFF.

This clonotype was seen a single time. The rearrangement links TRBV2 to TRBJ2-2; D assignment may be TRBD1 or TRBD2 (5 bases each). Trimming removed 6 bases from V and 4 bases from J, with 9 bases in between. Germline V CDR1 and CDR2: SNHLY, FYNNEI. This CDR3 has 13 residues. CDR3 sequence reads: CASRAGSTGELFF. As DNA, the CDR3 is TGTGCCAGCAGGGCAGGGAGCACCGGGGAGCTGTTTTTT.

J is TRBJ1-2 and V is TRBV5-1; D unclear. V was cut by 0 bases and J by 2 bases, with 14 bases left in between. Germline loops: CDR1 SGHRS, CDR2 YFSETQ. This CDR3 spans 16 amino acids. CDR3 in DNA: TGCGCCAGCAGCTTGGGAGGGAACAAAACCAACTATGGCTACACCTTC. Protein product: CASSLGGNKTNYGYTF. The full variable domain, rest sourced from reference TRBV5-1 and TRBJ1-2, is KAGVTQTPRYLIKTRGQQVTLSCSPISGHRSVSWYQQTPGQGLQFLFEYFSETQRNKGNFPGRFSGRQFSNSRSEMNVSTLELGDSALYLCASSLGGNKTNYGYTFGSGTRLTVV.

This rearrangement joins TRBV12-3 or TRBV12-4 to TRBJ2-3; D may be TRBD1 or TRBD2 (6 bases each). The CDR3 runs 15 residues. Between the trimmed V and J ends, which lost 8 bases and 1 base, there was a span of 16 bases. The CDR3 DNA is TGTGCCAGCTCGGCAACGAGGGGGGGCACAGATACGCAGTATTTT. This encodes CASSATRGGTDTQYF.

This clonotype has just a few counts. This chain connects TRBV25-1 to TRBJ2-5, with a tentative D call TRBD1 (6 bases). Germline V gene data show CDR1 as MGHDK and CDR2 as SYGVNS. The CDR3 runs 15 residues. The V end lost 0 bases, the J end lost 4 bases, and 12 bases lay between the germline ends. This chain's CDR3 is CASSEYGQQRETQYF. In nucleotides, the CDR3 is TGTGCCAGCAGTGAATATGGACAGCAGAGAGAGACCCAGTACTTC.

A few counts support this clonotype. The chain carries TRBV5-1 and TRBJ2-7; either TRBD1 or TRBD2 may fit D (5 bases each). Germline loops: CDR1 SGHRS, CDR2 YFSETQ. Trimming cost V 3 bases and J 0 bases, with 16 bases left between them. CDR3 length equals 16 residues. This CDR3 reads CASSSPGRMSSYEQYF. DNA of the CDR3: TGCGCCAGCAGCTCCCCGGGACGGATGAGCTCCTACGAGCAGTACTTC.

The rearrangement links TRBV20-1 to TRBJ2-3, with 11 nucleotides matching TRBD2. With V trimmed by 2 bases and J by 5 bases, 6 bases remained unmatched. This CDR3 region has 15 residues. Per the germline V gene, CDR1 is DFQATT and CDR2 is SNEGSKA (reference sequence). CDR3 in amino acids: CSARQASGGIDTQYF. DNA of the CDR3: TGCAGTGCTAGACAGGCTAGCGGGGGGATAGATACGCAGTATTTT.

The chain has TRBV6-5 and TRBJ2-1; 8 bases align to TRBD1. Judging by the DNA end, TRBJ2-5 fits better; the J call may be wrong. CDR3 length equals 14 residues. Germline CDR1 is MNHEY and CDR2 is SVGAGI. CDR3 amino acids: CASTNGQGGETQYF. The DNA for the CDR3 is TGTGCCAGCACAAACGGACAGGGCGGGGAGACCCAGTACTTC.